This TCR beta chain emerged from a study of identical twins. TCRdb redid the calling of the 5' RACE reads with MiXCR, one entry per CDR3 protein. The sample consists of approximately 250,000 distinct CDR3 sequences, over 5.5% of them appearing once. This clonotype came up many times. The CDR3 contains 12 residues. V dropped 3 bases and J dropped 7 bases, with 9 bases sitting between them. CDR1 and CDR2 (germline): ENHRY, SYGVKD. A further study also used this sample, focusing on T cells expressing NK-cell markers.

The rearrangement links TRBV10-3 to TRBJ1-1, with D possibly being TRBD1 (5 bases). The receptor comes from a woman between 18 and 30 years old in good health. The material sequenced was CD8+ T cells sorted from blood. The CDR3 loop reads CAISEPGIEAFF. The CDR3 nucleotides read TGTGCCATCAGTGAACCAGGGATTGAAGCTTTCTTT.